Following are 27 T cell receptor beta chains from one sample sequenced in a study of blood T cell repertoires in COVID-19. Clones were read by immunoSEQ multiplex PCR, and TCRdb kept only the in-frame ones, dropping some. The profile shows a few hundred thousand clones, about 80% of them singletons. Material: peripheral blood. These receptors originate from an elderly man with acute or convalescent COVID-19.

This sequence joins TRBV6-1 and TRBJ2-7; tentatively, D is TRBD1 (6 bases). The CDR3 has 12 residues. V lost 1 base and J lost 5, with 6 bases in between. Germline values: CDR1 MNHNS, CDR2 SASEGT. The CDR3 DNA is TGTGCCAGCAGTGAAGACAGGGACGAGCAGTACTTC. The encoded protein is CASSEDRDEQYF.

V is TRBV28 and J is TRBJ1-6, with 9 bases identical to TRBD1. This CDR3 spans 14 amino acids. Losses at the gene ends were 5 bases for V and 14 bases for J; bases not matched to a gene: 10. Germline V lookup: CDR1 MDHEN, CDR2 SYDVKM. The CDR3 DNA sequence: TGTGCCAGCAGTGGGACAGGGTCCTTTCGGGCCCTCCACTTT. Translated: CASSGTGSFRALHF.

The chain combines TRBV19 with TRBJ1-5, with TRBD1 matching over 7 bases. V gave up 0 bases and J gave up 4 bases; unmatched junction bases: 6. The germline gives CDR1 LNHDA, CDR2 SQIVND (reference sequence). The CDR3 runs to 16 residues. CDR3 sequence (DNA): TGTGCCAGTAGTATAGATCCGGGACAGCAGAATCAGCCCCAGCATTTT. Residues: CASSIDPGQQNQPQHF.

The chain carries TRBV7-9 and TRBJ2-3, with 7 nucleotides matching TRBD2. Germline lookup yields CDR1 SEHNR and CDR2 FQNEAQ (reference sequence). The CDR3 spans 16 residues. V trimming: 1 base; J trimming: 1 base; junction bases outside the gene matches: 5. The DNA for the CDR3 is TGTGCCAGCAGCTTAGGTTTAGCGGGCCGCACAGATACGCAGTATTTT. It is translated as CASSLGLAGRTDTQYF.

This chain joins TRBV5-4 and TRBJ2-3, with TRBD1 as a possible D gene (5 bases). Trimming stripped 3 bases from V and 5 bases from J, with 22 bases between. CDR1 SGHNT and CDR2 YYREEE come from the germline V gene (reference sequence). The CDR3 length is 17 residues. CDR3 loop: CASSSLYTGRAEDTQYF. The DNA for the CDR3 is TGTGCCAGCAGCTCTCTTTATACGGGCAGGGCGGAAGATACGCAGTATTTT.

This rearrangement joins TRBV18 to TRBJ1-6; D not certain. The V and J ends lost 4 bases and 8 bases respectively, with 9 bases between them. Germline V gene data show CDR1 as KGHSH and CDR2 as LQKENI. CDR3 length: 13 amino acids. CDR3 DNA sequence: TGTGCCAGCTCACTTGGGCAGGATTCACCCCTCCACTTT. Translated, it gives CASSLGQDSPLHF.

This rearrangement joins TRBV24-1 to TRBJ2-4, with 11 bases fitting TRBD1. With 3 bases clipped from V and 9 bases from J, the junction kept 6 bases outside the gene matches. This CDR3 has 15 residues. Germline V gene data show CDR1 as KGHDR and CDR2 as SFDVKD. DNA for the CDR3: TGTGCCACCAGTGATACCGGGACAGGGGGTACCATTCAGTACTTC. Amino acid sequence: CATSDTGTGGTIQYF.

This chain joins TRBV27 and TRBJ1-6; 7 positions match TRBD1. The CDR3 consists of 15 residues. Trimming at V came to 6 bases and at J to 7 bases, leaving 9 bases not matched to a gene. Germline CDR1 is MNHEY and CDR2 is SMNVEV (reference sequence). CDR3 sequence (DNA): TGTGCCAGCAGCCCGACCGGGACAGTCAATTCACCCCTCCACTTT. Its translation is CASSPTGTVNSPLHF.

By share, this clone counts as medium-sized. V gene TRBV15 combines with J gene TRBJ2-7; TRBD1 aligns across 11 bases. The germline CDR1 and CDR2 sequences are LNHNV and YYDKDF (reference sequence). The junction had 8 bases not matched to a gene; V was cut back by 5 bases and J by 2 bases. The CDR3 is 16 residues long. CDR3 region: CATSSDGQGATYEQYF. CDR3 DNA: TGTGCCACCAGCTCCGACGGACAGGGGGCGACCTACGAGCAGTACTTC.

J is TRBJ1-2 and V is TRBV7-2; 8 bases match TRBD1. Trimming removed 3 bases from V and 4 bases from J; junction bases left unmatched: 7. Germline values: CDR1 SGHTA, CDR2 FQGNSA. The CDR3 has 15 amino acids. CDR3 nucleotides: TGTGCCAGCAGCTTCCCCAGGGGGCAAGTCTATGGCTACACCTTC. It is translated as CASSFPRGQVYGYTF.

This clone was counted at least ten times. This chain connects TRBV4-2 to TRBJ2-1; 11 bases align to TRBD2. Germline assignment: CDR1 LGHNA and CDR2 YNFKEQ. This CDR3 comprises 16 residues. The trim removed 3 bases at V and 9 bases at J, leaving 10 bases unmatched. CDR3 amino acids: CASSQSGLAEPGEQFF. In DNA, the CDR3 is TGTGCCAGCAGCCAGTCGGGACTAGCGGAGCCGGGTGAGCAGTTCTTC.

This chain links TRBV6-1 with TRBJ1-5; 10 positions match TRBD1. V was pared by 4 bases and J by 6 bases, with 12 bases of the junction left unmatched. CDR1 is MNHNS, CDR2 SASEGT, per germline. This CDR3 region has 17 residues. CDR3 sequence: CASSGDRGRNMGQPQHF. DNA for the CDR3: TGTGCCAGCAGTGGCGACAGGGGGCGTAACATGGGTCAGCCCCAGCATTTT.

The chain links TRBV6-2 or TRBV6-3 to TRBJ1-5; D gene uncertain. CDR3 size: 17 residues. Trimming took 1 base from V and 3 from J, leaving 16 bases between them. Germline CDR1 and CDR2: MNHEY and SVGEGT. In nucleotides, the CDR3 is TGTGCCAGCAGTTACTTTCAAGGAAGGGAGGACAATCAGCCCCAGCATTTT. It yields the protein CASSYFQGREDNQPQHF.

The gene calls are TRBV27 and TRBJ1-5; D call uncertain. Germline V gene data show CDR1 as MNHEY and CDR2 as SMNVEV (reference sequence). This CDR3 is built from 16 residues. Trimming took off 0 bases at V and 0 bases at J, with 9 bases between the two ends. The CDR3 spells CASSLSRGYSNQPQHF. The CDR3 DNA reads as TGTGCCAGCAGTTTATCGAGAGGGTATAGCAATCAGCCCCAGCATTTT.

The CDR3, as DNA: TGTGCCAGCAGTTTCGAGGGGGCGCGATATAATTCACCCCTCCACTTT. Translated: CASSFEGARYNSPLHF. This chain uses TRBV27 with TRBJ1-6, with 7 bases identical to TRBD1. From germline, CDR1 is MNHEY and CDR2 SMNVEV (reference sequence). The CDR3 extends over 16 amino acids. The J segment lost 4 bases and the V segment lost 3 bases, leaving 6 bases of the junction unmatched.

J is TRBJ2-7 and V is TRBV6-5; D might be TRBD2 (5 bases). V was shortened by 5 bases and J by 1 base, with 12 bases between the two germline ends. CDR1 is MNHEY, CDR2 SVGAGI, per germline. The CDR3 extends over 14 amino acids. The CDR3, as DNA: TGTGCCAGCAGTCCGGGGATCTTATCCTACGAGCAGTACTTC. This codes for CASSPGILSYEQYF.

The J gene is TRBJ1-1, the V gene TRBV28; TRBD1 aligns across 7 bases. This CDR3 is 11 amino acids long. Germline V gene lookup returns CDR1 MDHEN and CDR2 SYDVKM. The junction had 6 bases not matched to a gene; V was cut back by 6 bases and J by 11 bases. CDR3 residues: CASSPRGLAFF. The CDR3 nucleotides are TGTGCCAGCAGCCCCAGGGGGTTGGCTTTCTTT. The entire variable domain, with the rest obtained from reference TRBV28 and TRBJ1-1, is as follows: DVKVTQSSRYLVKRTGEKVFLECVQDMDHENMFWYRQDPGLGLRLIYFSYDVKMKEKGDIPEGYSVSREKKERFSLILESASTNQTSMYLCASSPRGLAFFGQGTRLTVV.

The chain couples TRBV19 to TRBJ1-5; D is unresolved. The CDR3 runs 16 residues. V lost 4 bases, J lost 2 bases, and 15 bases lay in between. The germline CDR1 and CDR2 sequences are LNHDA and SQIVND (reference sequence). The CDR3 is CASSTFPVERNQPQHF. DNA of the CDR3: TGTGCCAGTAGTACGTTCCCCGTGGAGCGCAATCAGCCCCAGCATTTT.

V and J are TRBV5-5 and TRBJ2-3; 16 bases align to TRBD2. Germline loops: CDR1 SGHKS, CDR2 YYEKEE (reference sequence). The CDR3 has 16 residues. With 4 bases clipped from V and 4 bases from J, the junction kept 3 bases outside the gene matches. As DNA, the CDR3 is TGTGCCAGCAGCCAGGGGACTAGCGGGAGGGCAGATACGCAGTATTTT. Amino acids: CASSQGTSGRADTQYF.

The rearrangement joins TRBV4-1 to TRBJ2-7; possible D gene TRBD2, 5 bases. This CDR3 has 15 residues. Germline CDR1 MGHRA, CDR2 YSYEKL. V lost 1 base, J lost 3 bases, and 13 bases lay in between. CDR3: CASSQGPAALYEQYF. The CDR3 coding sequence is TGCGCCAGCAGCCAAGGGCCAGCGGCCCTCTACGAGCAGTACTTC.

V is TRBV28 and J is TRBJ1-2, with D maybe TRBD1 (6 bases). The length of the CDR3 is 14 residues. Between the trimmed V and J ends, which lost 6 bases and 5 bases, there was a span of 16 bases. Germline V CDR1 and CDR2: MDHEN, SYDVKM. In nucleotides, the CDR3 is TGTGCCAGCAGACCCACAGGGATAACATATGGCTACACCTTC. Protein sequence: CASRPTGITYGYTF.

The chain recombines TRBV18 with TRBJ1-6; the match to TRBD1 covers 8 bases. There are 15 residues in the CDR3. Germline V gene sequence: CDR1 KGHSH, CDR2 LQKENI. Trimming took 5 bases from V and 6 from J; bases not matched to a gene: 6. Here the CDR3 DNA reads TGTGCCAGCTCAAGGCAGGGGGCACGTAATTCACCCCTCCACTTT. Translated: CASSRQGARNSPLHF. Supplemented by reference TRBV18 and TRBJ1-6, the full variable domain reads NAGVMQNPRHLVRRRGQEARLRCSPMKGHSHVYWYRQLPEEGLKFMVYLQKENIIDESGMPKERFSAEFPKEGPSILRIQQVVRGDSAAYFCASSRQGARNSPLHFGNGTRLTVT.

V gene TRBV19 combines with J gene TRBJ1-5, with unresolved D. With 6 bases removed from V and 0 bases from J, the gap between germline ends came to 9 bases. The CDR3 totals 14 residues. CDR1 is LNHDA, CDR2 SQIVND, per germline (reference sequence). The CDR3 DNA is TGTGCCAGTAGCCAGGAATATAGCAATCAGCCCCAGCATTTT. The encoded protein is CASSQEYSNQPQHF.

This clone was counted a few times. V and J are TRBV14 and TRBJ1-4; D not certain. Deletions cut 4 bases from V and 3 bases from J, with 21 bases between. The CDR3 has 18 amino acids. Germline V lookup: CDR1 SGHDN, CDR2 FVKESK. The chain's CDR3 is CASSPGRVWRLSNEKLFF. For the CDR3, the DNA is TGTGCCAGCAGCCCGGGGAGGGTATGGCGCCTTTCTAATGAAAAACTGTTTTTT.

This clone was seen only once. The chain is built from TRBV24-1 and TRBJ2-3, with TRBD1 as a possible D gene (5 bases). Germline-derived CDR1 and CDR2 are KGHDR and SFDVKD. The germline V and J ends were trimmed by 5 bases and 3 bases, with 14 bases remaining between them. This CDR3 is built from 15 residues. The CDR3 sequence is CATSGQGKGTDTQYF. The CDR3 coding sequence is TGTGCCACCAGTGGGCAGGGAAAAGGGACAGATACGCAGTATTTT.

A few counts support this clone. The chain employs TRBV6-5 and TRBJ1-5; maybe TRBD1 (6 bases). CDR1 is MNHEY and CDR2 is SVGAGI in the germline V gene. Trimming took off 0 bases at V and 4 bases at J, with 10 bases between the two ends. The CDR3 consists of 15 residues. Here the CDR3 reads CASSYSGHLNQPQHF. The CDR3 coding sequence is TGTGCCAGCAGTTACTCGGGACACCTGAATCAGCCCCAGCATTTT.

V gene TRBV7-9 combines with J gene TRBJ2-7; 8 bases are a match to TRBD2. The V segment lost 1 base and the J segment 1 base; nucleotides outside the gene matches: 9. This CDR3 contains 17 residues. The germline gives CDR1 SEHNR, CDR2 FQNEAQ (reference sequence). CDR3 sequence (DNA): TGTGCCAGCAGCTTAGGCGGCGGGAGGACTTTATCCTACGAGCAGTACTTC. Its protein product is CASSLGGGRTLSYEQYF.